This T cell receptor beta chain originates from a study of glioma-infiltrating T cells after dendritic cell vaccination. Study details: Patients had newly diagnosed or recurrent glioblastoma and received dendritic cell vaccines.

Findings and limits, study-wide: Estimated pretreatment TIL content predicted outcome after dendritic cell vaccination.

Note on this clone: The antigen remains undetermined.

Time point given: after dendritic cell vaccination, including at tumor progression/relapse. No glioblastoma patient carried an isocitrate dehydrogenase mutation. The data were produced by immunoSEQ multiplex PCR, yet TCRdb's version contains in-frame clones alone and is incomplete. This table holds tens of thousands of clones, around 83% found once. The CDR3 covers 15 residues. Germline loops: CDR1 SGHTA, CDR2 FQGNSA. Germline trimming cut 4 bases from V and 4 bases from J; bases unmatched to any gene: 6. Sequencing was performed on blood, taken after dendritic cell vaccination. The TCR comes from a human donor with glioblastoma. The chain recombines TRBV7-2 with TRBJ2-2; 7 nucleotides agree with TRBD2. The CDR3 is CASSYGGGITGELFF. CDR3 nucleotides: TGTGCCAGCAGCTACGGCGGGGGTATCACCGGGGAGCTGTTTTTT.